The entry below gives a single T cell receptor beta chain sequence along with its context. The data are from a study of blood T cell repertoires in COVID-19. About the research overall: Sources were T cells, B-cell-depleted T cells, or PBMCs; the material itself was cDNA or gDNA.

V gave up 3 bases and J gave up 0 bases; unmatched junction bases: 4. Germline V lookup: CDR1 MGHRA, CDR2 YSYEKL. The CDR3 runs to 16 residues. Authors' processing steps: Reference gene primer amplification gave estimated nucleated cell counts. Some clones are missing from TCRdb's copy, which holds only in-frame ones; the method was immunoSEQ multiplex PCR. From that table come the V and J calls and clone size; the DNA was used to work out D and trimming. Of 54,000 or so clones detected, around 81% appear once; the ten largest clones hold around 3.4%. The chain recombines TRBV4-1 with TRBJ1-5, with 8 bases that match TRBD1. Material: peripheral blood. The clonotype originates from a woman of 80 years or more with acute or convalescent COVID-19. The CDR3 reads CASSHPGGYSNQPQHF. The CDR3, as DNA: TGCGCCAGCAGCCACCCAGGGGGCTATAGCAATCAGCCCCAGCATTTT.